The 8 T cell receptor beta chains reported below all come from one sample, sequenced in a study of blood T cell repertoires in COVID-19. The table came from immunoSEQ multiplex PCR; TCRdb's copy has only in-frame clones and leaves some out. The data show roughly 180,000 clones, with 88% seen just once and about 3.9% held by the top ten. The sample taken for sequencing was peripheral blood. The receptors originated from a woman in her twenties or thirties with acute or convalescent COVID-19.

The CDR3 sequence: CASSLTTGEQFF. DNA of the CDR3: TGTGCCAGCAGCCTGACGACAGGGGAGCAGTTCTTC. The rearrangement joins TRBV5-4 to TRBJ2-1; 7 bases align to TRBD1. Germline CDR1 and CDR2: SGHNT and YYREEE (reference sequence). With 4 bases clipped from V and 10 bases from J, the junction kept 5 bases outside the gene matches. The CDR3 consists of 12 residues.

This clone was counted a single time. The chain recombines TRBV25-1 with TRBJ2-3; 14 nucleotides align to TRBD2. From germline, CDR1 is MGHDK and CDR2 SYGVNS. Trimming at V came to 4 bases and at J to 6 bases, leaving 6 bases not matched to a gene. CDR3 length: 16 residues. CDR3 coding DNA: TGTGCCAGCAGTGTTGGGACTAGCGGGAGAGTGGATACGCAGTATTTT. Amino acids: CASSVGTSGRVDTQYF. Variable domain in full (rest from reference TRBV25-1 and TRBJ2-3): EADIYQTPRYLVIGTGKKITLECSQTMGHDKMYWYQQDPGMELHLIHYSYGVNSTEKGDLSSESTVSRIRTEHFPLTLESARPSHTSQYLCASSVGTSGRVDTQYFGPGTRLTVL.

The genes are TRBV5-4 and TRBJ2-2, with 8 bases matching TRBD1. V shed 4 bases, J shed 6 bases, and the junction held 8 bases outside the gene matches. The CDR3 loop spans 15 amino acids. Germline V gene data show CDR1 as SGHNT and CDR2 as YYREEE (reference sequence). CDR3 region: CASSTIQGAAGELFF. DNA of the CDR3: TGTGCCAGCAGCACGATTCAGGGGGCAGCCGGGGAGCTGTTTTTT.

The chain combines TRBV27 with TRBJ2-5; 7 positions agree with TRBD2. Unmatched junction bases numbered 10, after V lost 6 bases and J lost 6 bases. The CDR3 loop spans 14 amino acids. CDR1 is MNHEY, CDR2 SMNVEV, per germline (reference sequence). The CDR3 DNA reads TGTGCCAGCAGCCTGGGGGGGGTCGTACAGACCCAGTACTTC. Translated: CASSLGGVVQTQYF.

This clone came up once. Written as DNA, the CDR3 is TGTGCCAGCTCACCAGCAGGGGGCAATCAGCCCCAGCATTTT. Translation gives CASSPAGGNQPQHF. The chain combines TRBV18 with TRBJ1-5; tentatively, D is TRBD1 (6 bases). V lost 2 bases to trimming and J lost 2 bases, with 7 bases between them. Germline V gene lookup returns CDR1 KGHSH and CDR2 LQKENI. The CDR3 is made up of 14 amino acids. The full variable domain, its missing parts supplied by reference TRBV18 and TRBJ1-5, is NAGVMQNPRHLVRRRGQEARLRCSPMKGHSHVYWYRQLPEEGLKFMVYLQKENIIDESGMPKERFSAEFPKEGPSILRIQQVVRGDSAAYFCASSPAGGNQPQHFGDGTRLSIL.

V is TRBV9 and J is TRBJ2-1, with D hard to call. Between the trimmed V and J ends, which lost 0 bases and 8 bases, there was a span of 6 bases. Germline values: CDR1 SGDLS, CDR2 YYNGEE. The CDR3 has 12 residues. CDR3 bases: TGTGCCAGCAGCGTAGCCCGGTATGAGCAGTTCTTC. Protein product: CASSVARYEQFF.

The rearrangement joins TRBV2 to TRBJ2-2, with a possible D match to TRBD2 (5 bases). Deletions cut 7 bases from V and 6 bases from J, with 18 bases between. This CDR3 region has 15 residues. The germline gives CDR1 SNHLY, CDR2 FYNNEI. This chain's CDR3 is CASTGSALWAGELFF. Written as DNA, the CDR3 is TGTGCCAGCACTGGGAGCGCTTTATGGGCCGGGGAGCTGTTTTTT.

The J gene is TRBJ2-5, the V gene TRBV11-2, with 10 bases that match TRBD2. The CDR3 runs to 13 residues. CDR1 is SGHAT, CDR2 FQNNGV, per germline. J gave up 5 bases and V 7 bases, and 4 bases lay outside the gene matches. The CDR3 DNA sequence: TGTGCCAGCAAACTAGCGGGATTGGAGACCCAGTACTTC. This gives the protein CASKLAGLETQYF.